The 22 T cell receptor beta chains listed next were all sequenced from one sample in a study of blood T cell repertoires in COVID-19. Assay used: immunoSEQ multiplex PCR; TCRdb lists only in-frame clones, some missing. This sample has 150,000 or so clones, with roughly four fifths found just once. Sequenced input: peripheral blood. The receptors were sampled from a woman older than 75 with acute or convalescent COVID-19.

CDR3 in amino acids: CASSLGGGKGDTQYF. The CDR3, as DNA: TGCGCCAGCAGCTTGGGCGGGGGAAAAGGAGATACGCAGTATTTT. The chain couples TRBV5-1 to TRBJ2-3; the match to TRBD2 covers 7 bases. This CDR3 has 15 amino acids. V shed 0 bases and J 5 bases; nucleotides not matched to a gene: 6. The germline V gene has CDR1 SGHRS and CDR2 YFSETQ.

The chain employs TRBV7-2 and TRBJ2-2; D not certain. Per germline, CDR1 SGHTA and CDR2 FQGNSA. The CDR3 has 12 amino acids. With 5 bases removed from V and 6 bases from J, the gap between germline ends came to 7 bases. The CDR3 sequence: CASSLPPGELFF. The DNA of the CDR3 is TGTGCCAGCAGCCTCCCCCCCGGGGAGCTGTTTTTT.

This sequence joins TRBV2 and TRBJ2-2, with D perhaps TRBD1 (6 bases). The CDR3 has 14 residues. V lost 7 bases and J 2 bases, leaving 11 bases between the germline ends. CDR1 and CDR2 from the germline V gene are SNHLY and FYNNEI. The CDR3 here is CASKEQGNTGELFF. As DNA, the CDR3 is TGTGCCAGCAAGGAACAGGGTAACACCGGGGAGCTGTTTTTT.

The chain has TRBV4-1 and TRBJ2-7; D ambiguous. V shed 0 bases and J shed 2 bases, with 8 bases lying between them. The CDR3 covers 14 residues. CDR1 is MGHRA, CDR2 YSYEKL, per germline. CDR3: CASSQDGSTYEQYF. CDR3 sequence (DNA): TGCGCCAGCAGCCAAGATGGCAGTACCTACGAGCAGTACTTC.

The chain uses TRBV6-5 and TRBJ2-3; the match to TRBD1 covers 7 bases. The germline gives CDR1 MNHEY, CDR2 SVGAGI. Trimming took 6 bases from V and 2 from J; bases not matched to a gene: 5. The CDR3 runs to 14 residues. Here the CDR3 reads CASRTGIATDTQYF. In DNA form, the CDR3 reads TGTGCCAGCAGGACAGGGATAGCCACAGATACGCAGTATTTT.

The CDR3 bases are TGCGCCAGCAGCCAAGATTTGTTCGATCCGGGCTCCGGAGGGGCTTCACCCCTCCACTTT. Protein product: CASSQDLFDPGSGGASPLHF. The rearrangement links TRBV4-3 to TRBJ1-6, with D possibly matching TRBD1 (5 bases). The CDR3 covers 20 residues. Looked up from germline, CDR1 is LGHNA and CDR2 is YSLEER. With 0 bases removed from V and 9 bases from J, the gap between germline ends came to 27 bases.

The chain couples TRBV27 to TRBJ2-6, with D unresolved. Germline CDR1 reads MNHEY; CDR2 reads SMNVEV (reference sequence). The CDR3 loop spans 13 amino acids. V was shortened by 7 bases and J by 0 bases, with 4 bases between the two germline ends. CDR3 sequence reads: CASTFSGANVLTF. The CDR3 bases are TGTGCCAGCACCTTCTCTGGGGCCAACGTCCTGACTTTC.

The V and J genes are TRBV5-1 and TRBJ1-1; D is ambiguous. The germline gives CDR1 SGHRS, CDR2 YFSETQ. The CDR3 consists of 14 residues. The ends were cut back, 3 bases at V and 5 bases at J, with 14 bases in the middle. The CDR3 nucleotides are TGCGCCAGCAGCTCCGTGGTTAGGGAGACTGAAGCTTTCTTT. Its protein is CASSSVVRETEAFF.

The chain is built from TRBV4-2 and TRBJ2-1; 7 nucleotides align to TRBD2. The CDR3 totals 19 residues. V was clipped by 0 bases and J by 0 bases; unmatched bases: 11. Germline V gene lookup returns CDR1 LGHNA and CDR2 YNFKEQ. DNA for the CDR3: TGTGCCAGCAGCCAAGACCCCCGGGCTAGCGGTTTCTCCTACAATGAGCAGTTCTTC. As protein: CASSQDPRASGFSYNEQFF.

V and J are TRBV24-1 and TRBJ2-1, with TRBD2 identical over 7 bases. J lost 1 base, V lost 9 bases, and 11 bases had no gene match. From germline, CDR1 is KGHDR and CDR2 SFDVKD. The CDR3 sequence is 16 residues long. CDR3 sequence reads: CATADRRERSYNEQFF. The CDR3 DNA reads TGTGCCACCGCGGACCGGCGGGAGCGGTCCTACAATGAGCAGTTCTTC.

The chain has TRBV29-1 and TRBJ1-3; a possible D gene is TRBD1 (6 bases). Germline values: CDR1 SQVTM, CDR2 ANQGSEA. Trimming cost V 5 bases and J 0 bases, with 14 bases left between them. The CDR3 runs to 15 residues. The CDR3 is CSVRLGHLSGNTIYF. CDR3 bases: TGCAGCGTTCGCCTGGGACACCTCTCTGGAAACACCATATATTTT.

This sequence joins TRBV14 and TRBJ2-1, with 12 bases aligning to TRBD2. Germline V gene lookup returns CDR1 SGHDN and CDR2 FVKESK. The CDR3 runs to 15 residues. V gave up 3 bases and J gave up 9 bases; unmatched junction bases: 6. Written as DNA, the CDR3 is TGTGCCAGCAGCCAGCCTAGCGGGAGGGCTTCTGAGCAGTTCTTC. Its protein is CASSQPSGRASEQFF.

The gene calls are TRBV12-3 or TRBV12-4 and TRBJ1-1; D ambiguous. This CDR3 has 13 residues. The V and J ends lost 5 bases and 0 bases respectively, with 7 bases between them. The CDR3 nucleotides are TGTGCCAGCAGTCTAAGTGTGAACACTGAAGCTTTCTTT. It encodes CASSLSVNTEAFF.

The V call is TRBV5-4, the J call TRBJ2-7; 11 nucleotides align to TRBD2. This CDR3 comprises 14 residues. Trimming removed 5 bases from V and 7 bases from J; junction bases left unmatched: 8. Germline-derived CDR1 and CDR2 are SGHNT and YYREEE (reference sequence). The CDR3 reads CASRIAGGPREQYF. As DNA, the CDR3 is TGTGCCAGCAGGATAGCGGGAGGGCCGCGTGAGCAGTACTTC.

The chain is built from TRBV7-8 and TRBJ2-5; 12 nucleotides agree with TRBD1. This CDR3 contains 16 residues. CDR1 is SGHVS, CDR2 FQNEAQ, per germline. J lost 5 bases, V lost 3 bases, and 7 bases had no gene match. Written as DNA, the CDR3 is TGTGCCAGCAGCTTCAAGGGACAGGGGGCGCGGGAGACCCAGTACTTC. Its protein is CASSFKGQGARETQYF.

The V gene is TRBV10-2, the J gene TRBJ2-4; D is possibly TRBD2 (5 bases). The CDR3 extends over 12 amino acids. Germline CDR1 is WSHSY and CDR2 is SAAADI. V was pared by 10 bases and J by 3 bases, with 10 bases between. CDR3 in amino acids: CATSSGKNIQYF. The CDR3 DNA reads TGCGCCACCTCAAGCGGCAAAAACATTCAGTACTTC.

The J gene is TRBJ2-5, the V gene TRBV7-6; maybe TRBD2 (7 bases). The CDR3 spans 15 residues. The germline CDR1 and CDR2 sequences are SGHVS and FNYEAQ. V was pared by 5 bases and J by 5 bases, with 18 bases between. This chain's CDR3 is CASSLGGGPGETQYF. DNA for the CDR3: TGTGCCAGCAGCCTAGGGGGGGGGCCAGGCGAGACCCAGTACTTC.

This chain joins TRBV29-1 and TRBJ1-1, with D tentatively TRBD1 (5 bases). V was pared by 6 bases and J by 2 bases, with 16 bases between. The V gene's germline CDR1 is SQVTM and CDR2 ANQGSEA. The CDR3 extends over 14 amino acids. DNA of the CDR3: TGCAGCGTCGCCCACGGAGGGGCAAACACTGAAGCTTTCTTT. Amino acids: CSVAHGGANTEAFF.

The chain joins TRBV18 to TRBJ2-3; TRBD1 agrees at 8 bases. The CDR3 sequence is 15 residues long. V was clipped by 2 bases and J by 5 bases; unmatched bases: 6. Germline CDR1 reads KGHSH; CDR2 reads LQKENI. CDR3 sequence (DNA): TGTGCCAGCTCACCATCTCAGGGGGCATTAGATACGCAGTATTTT. This codes for CASSPSQGALDTQYF.

The rearrangement joins TRBV29-1 to TRBJ2-2, with TRBD1 matching 9 bases. Losses at the gene ends were 6 bases for V and 10 bases for J; bases not matched to a gene: 6. Germline loops: CDR1 SQVTM, CDR2 ANQGSEA. The CDR3 length is 12 residues. The CDR3 sequence: CSVRDRAAELFF. CDR3 sequence (DNA): TGCAGCGTCCGGGACAGGGCCGCGGAGCTGTTTTTT.

The chain couples TRBV5-1 to TRBJ1-2; weak D call: TRBD1 (5 bases). Germline-derived CDR1 and CDR2 are SGHRS and YFSETQ. Between the trimmed V and J ends, which lost 0 bases and 3 bases, there was a span of 9 bases. The CDR3 sequence is 14 residues long. CDR3 residues: CASSLAGKDYGYTF. CDR3 coding DNA: TGCGCCAGCAGCTTGGCAGGGAAGGACTATGGCTACACCTTC.

The V call is TRBV10-1, the J call TRBJ1-5, with 8 positions matching TRBD1. J gave up 6 bases and V 6 bases, and 4 bases lay outside the gene matches. CDR1 WNHNN and CDR2 SYGVQD come from the germline V gene (reference sequence). This CDR3 has 13 residues. CDR3 nucleotides: TGCGCCAGCAGCCTGACAGGGGTTCAGCCCCAGCATTTT. This translates into CASSLTGVQPQHF.